The clone carrying this T cell receptor (beta chain) came up once. The data were taken from a study of shared clonotypes between healthy human individuals. Running of the assay took place at deep level. Every immunoSEQ plate was one replicate of a subset's evenly spread DNA. Clones were sequenced by immunoSEQ multiplex PCR, and TCRdb holds only the in-frame ones, with some missing. The sample carries roughly 95,000 clones, roughly half recorded once. The CDR3 loop spans 14 amino acids. From germline, CDR1 is LNHNV and CDR2 YYDKDF (reference sequence). Trimming pared 5 bases from V and 2 bases from J, leaving 13 bases between.

The sequencing input was PBMCs. The genes are TRBV15 and TRBJ2-7; TRBD2 might be the D (6 bases). The sequence derives from a woman between 40 and 55 years old in good health. Some clones in this sample may be carry-over from other donors' samples. The CDR3 nucleotides read TGTGCCACCAGCGTAGGGACTGCAACCTACGAGCAGTACTTC. It yields the protein CATSVGTATYEQYF.